The 11 T cell receptor beta chains below were found in one sample sequenced in a study of T cells in Graves' hyperthyroidism and ophthalmopathy. RNA transcripts provided the source from which TCR beta CDR3 regions were amplified. During a first-round RT-PCR of the TCR CDR3, the HTBI primer set was used. Using its own MiXCR run on the multiplex PCR reads, TCRdb lists one record per CDR3 protein. The data contain over 400,000 distinct CDR3 sequences, about 15% of them singletons. The sequencing input was blood. Every receptor here comes from a man aged 18 to 30 with Graves' ophthalmopathy.

This clonotype was seen ten or more times. The V and J genes are TRBV19 and TRBJ1-1, with 8 bases identical to TRBD1. Looked up from germline, CDR1 is LNHDA and CDR2 is SQIVND (reference sequence). V shed 6 bases, J shed 6 bases, and the junction held 15 bases outside the gene matches. CDR3 length: 16 residues. CDR3 sequence: CASSSGGGPLNPEAFF. The CDR3 nucleotides are TGTGCCAGTAGCTCAGGGGGCGGACCCCTCAATCCTGAAGCTTTCTTT.

This clonotype was counted at least ten times. This chain joins TRBV5-1 and TRBJ1-2; D gene unclear. This CDR3 has 13 residues. The V gene lost 4 bases and the J gene lost 6 bases, with 13 bases spanning the gap. Germline CDR1 and CDR2: SGHRS and YFSETQ. This CDR3 reads CASSRVVGDGYTF. Here the CDR3 DNA reads TGCGCCAGCAGCCGTGTTGTCGGGGATGGCTACACCTTC.

This clonotype was counted between two and nine times. Just one base apart from a much larger clone, this may be a read error. The chain employs TRBV5-1 and TRBJ2-7; tentatively, D is TRBD2 (7 bases). In germline, CDR1 is SGHRS, CDR2 YFSETQ. The V end was cut by 0 bases, the J end by 2 bases, with 12 bases between. CDR3 length: 15 residues. The CDR3 DNA reads as TGCGCCAGCAGCTTGGTTGCGGGGGCCCCCTACGAGCAGTACTTC. Translation gives CASSLVAGAPYEQYF.

The V gene is TRBV6-1, the J gene TRBJ1-6; D is perhaps TRBD1 (6 bases). V was cut by 6 bases and J by 10 bases, with 16 bases left in between. Germline V CDR1 and CDR2: MNHNS, SASEGT. This CDR3 has 14 residues. The CDR3 DNA reads TGTGCCAGCAGCAAAGGGGGGGCAGGGTCACCCCTCCACTTT. Its protein is CASSKGGAGSPLHF.

A few counts support this clonotype. The chain is built from TRBV19 and TRBJ2-2; maybe TRBD1 (5 bases). The V and J ends lost 7 bases and 2 bases respectively, with 11 bases between them. Germline V gene data show CDR1 as LNHDA and CDR2 as SQIVND (reference sequence). The CDR3 length is 14 residues. The CDR3 reads CASMPQGNTGELFF. For the CDR3, the DNA is TGTGCCAGTATGCCGCAGGGCAACACCGGGGAGCTGTTTTTT.

This clonotype was picked up many times. The chain links TRBV7-2 to TRBJ2-4; 9 bases line up with TRBD2. This CDR3 region has 17 residues. Per the germline V gene, CDR1 is SGHTA and CDR2 is FQGNSA. The V and J ends lost 6 bases and 0 bases, in that order; junction bases with no gene match: 9. CDR3 in amino acids: CASSSLAGILAKNIQYF. In DNA form, the CDR3 reads TGTGCCAGCAGTTCACTAGCGGGTATTCTAGCCAAAAACATTCAGTACTTC.

This sequence joins TRBV10-2 and TRBJ1-5; D is ambiguous. The V and J ends lost 0 bases and 3 bases respectively, with 12 bases between them. CDR1 and CDR2 (germline): WSHSY, SAAADI. The length of the CDR3 is 16 residues. This CDR3 reads CASSESPGNNNQPQHF. The CDR3 DNA reads TGCGCCAGCAGTGAGTCTCCCGGAAATAACAATCAGCCCCAGCATTTT.

This clonotype was counted at least ten times. The chain carries TRBV6-2 or TRBV6-3 and TRBJ2-5, with TRBD2 as a possible D gene (6 bases). Per the germline V gene, CDR1 is MNHEY and CDR2 is SVGEGT. This CDR3 contains 12 residues. The ends were cut back, 6 bases at V and 4 bases at J, with 9 bases in the middle. The CDR3 bases are TGTGCCAGCAGGAGACTAGGAGAGACCCAGTACTTC. Protein sequence: CASRRLGETQYF.

The sample holds many counts of this clonotype. The V call is TRBV7-9, the J call TRBJ1-1; no definite D call. Germline V gene sequence: CDR1 SEHNR, CDR2 FQNEAQ (reference sequence). The V and J ends lost 5 bases and 4 bases respectively, with 5 bases between them. The CDR3 totals 11 residues. Here the CDR3 DNA reads TGTGCCAGCAGCCAATTCACTGAAGCTTTCTTT. This encodes CASSQFTEAFF.

Many counts were recorded for this clonotype. The chain recombines TRBV7-8 with TRBJ1-1, with a tentative D call TRBD1 (5 bases). The germline gives CDR1 SGHVS, CDR2 FQNEAQ. CDR3 length: 14 amino acids. The V and J ends lost 2 bases and 0 bases respectively, with 7 bases between them. The CDR3 loop is CASSLSGMNTEAFF. CDR3 coding DNA: TGTGCCAGCAGCTTATCAGGGATGAACACTGAAGCTTTCTTT.

This clonotype was observed many times. The chain couples TRBV20-1 to TRBJ1-2; weak D call: TRBD1 (5 bases). Trimming shortened V by 5 bases and J by 3 bases, and 10 bases separated the two germline ends. The CDR3 loop spans 12 amino acids. Germline CDR1 reads DFQATT; CDR2 reads SNEGSKA (reference sequence). The CDR3 loop reads CSAEQDDYGYTF. In DNA, the CDR3 is TGCAGTGCTGAACAGGACGACTATGGCTACACCTTC.